The text below deals with one T cell receptor (beta chain). This CDR3 region has 15 residues. J was trimmed by 1 base and V by 1 base; bases with no gene match: 1. CDR1 MGHRA and CDR2 YSYEKL come from the germline V gene. The sample is drawn from a study of shared clonotypes between healthy human individuals. Naive CD8 populations comprised CD45RO-negative cells positively selected for CCR7, excluding terminally differentiated effector memory CD45RA+ cells. Using immunoSEQ multiplex PCR, the repertoire was profiled, and TCRdb retains in-frame clones only, with some absent. This table has around 2,000,000 clones, about 92% appearing once.

The receptor was isolated from a man between 18 and 29 years old in good health. Some clones in this sample may be carry-over from other donors' samples. What was sequenced was naive CD8+ T cells from PBMCs. The chain combines TRBV4-1 with TRBJ2-1, with 7 bases matching TRBD2. CDR3 amino acids: CASSQGGGSYNEQFF. As DNA, the CDR3 is TGCGCCAGCAGCCAAGGGGGGGGTTCCTACAATGAGCAGTTCTTC.